The 4 T cell receptor beta chains below all came from one sample that was sequenced in a study of T-cell memory formation after mild COVID-19 (dated by TCRdb to about 2021). The library was prepared using 5' RACE. The reads were generated on an Illumina NovaSeq 6000. TCRdb reworked the public reads: Q25 trimming with fastp, MiXCR clone assembly, productive beta chains retained. One record per CDR3 amino acid sequence lists the most common genes and DNA. The sample table shows about 400,000 distinct CDR3 sequences, and 24% are seen once. The ten top clones hold 7% to 9.5% of the sample. Specimen: PBMCs or a T cell subset sorted from them (not recorded which). These receptors originate from an adult woman who had mild COVID-19 (a few samples of this study predate the infection). The sample titles of this study are shuffled in the database, so cell type and time point are left out; the donor was told from shared clones.

This CDR3 reads CASSITGQETQYF. The CDR3 DNA reads as TGTGCCAGCAGCATAACAGGACAAGAGACCCAGTACTTC. The J gene is TRBJ2-5, the V gene TRBV12-3 or TRBV12-4, with a possible D match to TRBD1 (5 bases). The CDR3 covers 13 residues. The V end was cut by 6 bases, the J end by 2 bases, with 10 bases between.

The sample holds a few counts of this clonotype. This chain uses TRBV20-1 with TRBJ2-1; TRBD2 matches at 7 bases. V dropped 6 bases and J dropped 5; count of bases not matched to a gene: 7. This CDR3 is built from 13 residues. Germline CDR1 reads DFQATT; CDR2 reads SNEGSKA (reference sequence). CDR3 sequence (DNA): TGCAGTGCAAGGACTAGTTCAGACAATGAGCAGTTCTTC. It is translated as CSARTSSDNEQFF.

This sequence joins TRBV19 and TRBJ2-2; 7 bases line up with TRBD2. Germline CDR1 reads LNHDA; CDR2 reads SQIVND (reference sequence). There are 16 residues in the CDR3. V gave up 7 bases and J gave up 2 bases; unmatched junction bases: 10. The CDR3 DNA sequence: TGTGCCAGTAAACCCCTGGGAGGGACCAACACCGGGGAGCTGTTTTTT. As protein: CASKPLGGTNTGELFF.

This chain joins TRBV24-1 and TRBJ2-7; 15 bases fit TRBD2. CDR3 length equals 17 residues. The germline V gene encodes CDR1 KGHDR and CDR2 SFDVKD. After removal of 2 bases from V and 2 bases from J, the junction contained 3 bases not matched to a gene. Written as DNA, the CDR3 is TGTGCCACCAGTGATTCGGGACTAGCGGGGGGTACCTACGAGCAGTACTTC. Protein product: CATSDSGLAGGTYEQYF.